What follows is one T cell receptor beta chain and its context. Its antigen is not known. This specimen belongs to a study of T cell responses to AZD1222 COVID-19 vaccine. Across the whole study: Both about-4-week and about-12-week second-dose recipients were combined.

General observations from the study: Among the donors, most were white British and more were female, and clonal diversity was possibly underestimated. Reports indicate that nearly half of spike-specific TCRs are directed at unmutated variant regions. Vaccine-associated CD4 TCRs ranged over spike, dominating at 160-218 and 743-854.

The method was immunoSEQ multiplex PCR; TCRdb's version includes in-frame clones alone and lacks a portion of them. The sample lists roughly 170,000 clones, 85% to 95% seen once, with around 0.96% in the top ten. The CDR3 spans 15 residues. Trimming took 5 bases from V and 4 from J; bases not matched to a gene: 7. From germline, CDR1 is SGHTA and CDR2 FQGNSA. This clonotype was sampled from an adult in good health. Here the sequenced sample was peripheral blood, taken on day 0 of AZD1222 vaccination. This rearrangement joins TRBV7-2 to TRBJ2-1; 8 nucleotides agree with TRBD1. The CDR3 sequence: CASSTGTGTYNEQFF. DNA of the CDR3: TGTGCCAGCAGCACCGGGACAGGAACATACAATGAGCAGTTCTTC.